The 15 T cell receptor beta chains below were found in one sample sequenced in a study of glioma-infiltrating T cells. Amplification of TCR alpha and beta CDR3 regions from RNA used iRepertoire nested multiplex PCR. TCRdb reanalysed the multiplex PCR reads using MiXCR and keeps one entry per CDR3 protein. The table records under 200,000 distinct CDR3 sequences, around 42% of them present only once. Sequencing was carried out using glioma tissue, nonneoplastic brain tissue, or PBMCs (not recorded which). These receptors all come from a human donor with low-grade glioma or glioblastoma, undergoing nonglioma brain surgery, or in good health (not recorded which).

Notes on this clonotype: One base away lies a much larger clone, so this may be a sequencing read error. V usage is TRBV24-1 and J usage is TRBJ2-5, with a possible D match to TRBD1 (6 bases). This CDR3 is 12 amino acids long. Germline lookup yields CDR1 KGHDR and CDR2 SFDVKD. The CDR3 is CSTSAGDVTQYF. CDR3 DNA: TGTTCCACCAGTGCAGGGGATGTGACCCAGTACTTC.

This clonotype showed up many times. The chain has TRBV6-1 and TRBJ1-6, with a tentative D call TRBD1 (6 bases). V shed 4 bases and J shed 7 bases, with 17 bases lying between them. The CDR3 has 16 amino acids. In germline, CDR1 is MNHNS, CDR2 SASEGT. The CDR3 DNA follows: TGTGCCAGCAGTGCCCGCCGACAGGAGAGGAATTCACCCCTCCACTTT. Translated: CASSARRQERNSPLHF.

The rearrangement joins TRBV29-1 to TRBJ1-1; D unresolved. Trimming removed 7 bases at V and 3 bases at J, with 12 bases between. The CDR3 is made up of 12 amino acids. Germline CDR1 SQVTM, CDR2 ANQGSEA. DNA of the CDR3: TGCAGCGCAACACCCGGGGACACTGAAGCTTTCTTT. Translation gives CSATPGDTEAFF.

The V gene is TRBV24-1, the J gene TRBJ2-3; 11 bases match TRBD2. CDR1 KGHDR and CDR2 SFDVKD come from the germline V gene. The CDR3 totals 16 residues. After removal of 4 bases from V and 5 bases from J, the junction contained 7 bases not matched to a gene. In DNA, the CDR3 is TGTGCCACCAGTGACCTAGCGGGAGGCCAATTAGATACGCAGTATTTT. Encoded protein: CATSDLAGGQLDTQYF.

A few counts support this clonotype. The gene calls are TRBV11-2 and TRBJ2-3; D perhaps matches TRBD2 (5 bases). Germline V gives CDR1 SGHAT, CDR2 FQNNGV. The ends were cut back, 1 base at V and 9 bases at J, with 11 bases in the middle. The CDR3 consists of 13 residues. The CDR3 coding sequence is TGTGCCAGCAGCTTAGTGGCAGCGGAGACGCAGTATTTT. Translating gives CASSLVAAETQYF. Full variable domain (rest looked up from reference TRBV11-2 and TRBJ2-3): EAGVAQSPRYKIIEKRQSVAFWCNPISGHATLYWYQQILGQGPKLLIQFQNNGVVDDSQLPKDRFSAERLKGVDSTLKIQPAKLEDSAVYLCASSLVAAETQYFGPGTRLTVL.

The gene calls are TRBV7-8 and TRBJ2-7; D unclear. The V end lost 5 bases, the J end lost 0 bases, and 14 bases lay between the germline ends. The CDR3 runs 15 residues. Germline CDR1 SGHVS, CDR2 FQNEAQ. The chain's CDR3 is CASSQSATISYEQYF. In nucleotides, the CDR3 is TGTGCCAGCAGCCAGAGCGCAACTATCTCCTACGAGCAGTACTTC.

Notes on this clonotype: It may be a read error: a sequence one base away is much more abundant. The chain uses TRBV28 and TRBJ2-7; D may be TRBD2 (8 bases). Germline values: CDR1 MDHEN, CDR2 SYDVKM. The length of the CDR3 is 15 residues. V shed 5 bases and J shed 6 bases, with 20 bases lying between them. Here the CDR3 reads CASSTQGGLVREQYF. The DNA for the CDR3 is TGTGCCAGCAGTACCCAGGGGGGACTAGTCCGCGAGCAGTACTTC.

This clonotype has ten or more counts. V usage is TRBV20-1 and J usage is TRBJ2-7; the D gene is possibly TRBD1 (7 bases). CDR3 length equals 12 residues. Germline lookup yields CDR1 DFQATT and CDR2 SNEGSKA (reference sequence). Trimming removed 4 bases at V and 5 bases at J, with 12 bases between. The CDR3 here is CSANRGGNEQYF. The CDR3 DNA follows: TGCAGTGCTAACAGGGGAGGCAACGAGCAGTACTTC.

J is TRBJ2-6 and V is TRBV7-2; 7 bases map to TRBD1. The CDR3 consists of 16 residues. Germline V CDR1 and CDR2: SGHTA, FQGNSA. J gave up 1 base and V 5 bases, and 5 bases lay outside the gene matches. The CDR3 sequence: CASSPLTGSGANVLTF. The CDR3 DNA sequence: TGTGCCAGCAGCCCCTTGACAGGGTCTGGGGCCAACGTCCTGACTTTC.

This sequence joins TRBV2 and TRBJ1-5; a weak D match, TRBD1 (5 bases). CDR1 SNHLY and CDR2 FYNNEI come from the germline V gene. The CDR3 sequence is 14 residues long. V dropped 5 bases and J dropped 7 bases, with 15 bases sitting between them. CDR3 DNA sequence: TGTGCCAGCAGTCGGGACTGGACGGGGCAGCCCCAGCATTTT. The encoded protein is CASSRDWTGQPQHF.

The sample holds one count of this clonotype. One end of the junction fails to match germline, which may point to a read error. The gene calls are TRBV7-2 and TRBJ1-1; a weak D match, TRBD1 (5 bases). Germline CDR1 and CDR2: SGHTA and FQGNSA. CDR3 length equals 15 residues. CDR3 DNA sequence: TGTGCCAGCAGCTTAGATGGGGCGAGGGGCACTGAAGATTTGTTT. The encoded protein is CASSLDGARGTEDLF.

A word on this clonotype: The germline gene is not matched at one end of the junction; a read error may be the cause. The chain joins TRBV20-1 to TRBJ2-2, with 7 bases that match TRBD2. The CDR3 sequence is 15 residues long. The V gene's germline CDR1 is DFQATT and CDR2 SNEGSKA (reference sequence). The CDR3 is CSASTSDKNTGGLFF. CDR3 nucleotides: TGCAGTGCATCCACTAGCGATAAGAACACCGGGGGGCTGTTTTTT.

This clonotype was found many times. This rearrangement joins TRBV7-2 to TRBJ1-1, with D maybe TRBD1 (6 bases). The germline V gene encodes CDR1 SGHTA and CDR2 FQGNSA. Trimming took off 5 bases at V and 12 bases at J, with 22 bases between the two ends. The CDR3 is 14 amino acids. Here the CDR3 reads CASSQRAGALNSFF. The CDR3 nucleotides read TGTGCCAGCAGCCAGAGGGCAGGGGCGCTGAATTCTTTCTTT.

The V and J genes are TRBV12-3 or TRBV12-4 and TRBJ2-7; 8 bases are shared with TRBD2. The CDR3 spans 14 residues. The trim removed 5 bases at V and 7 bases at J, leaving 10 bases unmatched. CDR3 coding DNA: TGTGCCAGCAGTGAAATGACTAGCGTCAATGAGCAGTACTTC. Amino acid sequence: CASSEMTSVNEQYF.

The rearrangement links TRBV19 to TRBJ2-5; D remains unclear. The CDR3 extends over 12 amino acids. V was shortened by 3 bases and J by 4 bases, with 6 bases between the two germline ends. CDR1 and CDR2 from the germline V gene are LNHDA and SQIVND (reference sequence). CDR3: CASSMSRETQYF. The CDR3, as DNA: TGTGCCAGTAGTATGAGCAGAGAGACCCAGTACTTC.